These 20 T cell receptor beta chains came from one sample sequenced in a study of metastatic and nonmetastatic thyroid tumors. Each patient went into thyroid surgery without having received any treatment. TCRdb called clones again from the PCR reads with MiXCR. The sample shows just over 8,000 clones, over 20% of them seen only once. The sequenced sample was tumor tissue. The receptors were sampled from a female donor with papillary thyroid cancer or a benign thyroid nodule (not recorded which). Some clones in this sample may be carry-over from other donors' samples.

This clone was counted many times. This chain connects TRBV4-2 to TRBJ2-3; 11 nucleotides line up with TRBD2. The CDR3 runs to 16 residues. V lost 1 base, J lost 0 bases, and 0 bases stayed unmatched. CDR1 and CDR2 from the germline V gene are LGHNA and YNFKEQ. The CDR3 sequence: CASSQGTSGSTDTQYF. In DNA, the CDR3 is TGTGCCAGCAGCCAAGGGACTAGCGGGAGCACAGATACGCAGTATTTT.

The chain recombines TRBV6-5 with TRBJ1-1; D not certain. This CDR3 has 13 residues. Trimming stripped 4 bases from V and 1 base from J, with 7 bases between. CDR1 and CDR2 from the germline V gene are MNHEY and SVGAGI. The CDR3 coding sequence is TGTGCCAGCAGTTTAACAGAGAACACTGAAGCTTTCTTT. Its protein product is CASSLTENTEAFF.

Of note for this clone: A read error may account for a junction end that differs from germline. The chain carries TRBV27 and TRBJ2-2; 8 nucleotides line up with TRBD1. Germline CDR1 MNHEY, CDR2 SMNVEV (reference sequence). This CDR3 contains 17 residues. This CDR3 reads CATSLNGGQVNTGELFF. The CDR3 nucleotides read TGTGCCACCAGTTTAAATGGGGGACAGGTTAACACGGGGGAGCTGTTTTTT.

This clone appeared many times. CDR3 DNA sequence: TGCGCCAGCAGCCAATTCCGACCCCTGGTCGATGAGCAGTTCTTC. It codes for CASSQFRPLVDEQFF. The chain uses TRBV4-1 and TRBJ2-1; D is uncertain. The CDR3 sequence is 15 residues long. CDR1 is MGHRA and CDR2 is YSYEKL in the germline V gene. V shed 2 bases and J shed 8 bases, with 16 bases lying between them.

This clone was seen many times. The rearrangement uses TRBV6-1 and TRBJ1-4; D is unclear. The CDR3 totals 13 residues. Germline CDR1 MNHNS, CDR2 SASEGT. V was pared by 6 bases and J by 0 bases, with 5 bases between. The CDR3 here is CASRLATNEKLFF. The CDR3, as DNA: TGTGCCAGCAGGCTTGCAACTAATGAAAAACTGTTTTTT.

This clone was observed at least ten times. The rearrangement uses TRBV7-9 and TRBJ2-5; 7 bases map to TRBD1. Germline-derived CDR1 and CDR2 are SEHNR and FQNEAQ (reference sequence). This CDR3 has 16 amino acids. The trim removed 3 bases at V and 4 bases at J, leaving 11 bases unmatched. The CDR3 DNA follows: TGTGCCAGCAGCTTTACAGGGGTCGGCACTCCAGAGACCCAGTACTTC. Its translation is CASSFTGVGTPETQYF.

This clone was counted many times. CDR3 in amino acids: CASSQEQGAENIQYF. The CDR3 bases are TGTGCCAGCTCCCAAGAACAGGGGGCTGAAAACATTCAGTACTTC. This chain connects TRBV18 to TRBJ2-4, with 9 bases lining up with TRBD1. This CDR3 is 15 amino acids long. Trimming cost V 6 bases and J 5 bases; bases outside gene matches: 8. Germline CDR1 KGHSH, CDR2 LQKENI.

This clone is judged medium-sized. The rearrangement joins TRBV6-1 to TRBJ1-5, with D unresolved. CDR3 size: 14 residues. V was pared by 7 bases and J by 1 base, with 11 bases between. Per germline, CDR1 MNHNS and CDR2 SASEGT. The CDR3 reads CASNRATSNQPQHF. In DNA, the CDR3 is TGTGCCAGCAATAGGGCCACCAGCAATCAGCCCCAGCATTTT.

This chain joins TRBV19 and TRBJ2-2; D unresolved. This CDR3 spans 14 amino acids. V lost 3 bases to trimming and J lost 4 bases, with 9 bases between them. Per the germline V gene, CDR1 is LNHDA and CDR2 is SQIVND (reference sequence). The CDR3 reads CASSIVGPTGELFF. The CDR3 region has the DNA TGTGCCAGTAGTATTGTAGGTCCCACCGGGGAGCTGTTTTTT. Full variable domain (rest looked up from reference TRBV19 and TRBJ2-2): DGGITQSPKYLFRKEGQNVTLSCEQNLNHDAMYWYRQDPGQGLRLIYYSQIVNDFQKGDIAEGYSVSREKKESFPLTVTSAQKNPTAFYLCASSIVGPTGELFFGEGSRLTVL.

By sample share, this clone is medium-sized. This chain uses TRBV28 with TRBJ1-2; 8 nucleotides match TRBD1. J lost 8 bases, V lost 5 bases, and 16 bases had no gene match. CDR3 size: 16 residues. Germline loops: CDR1 MDHEN, CDR2 SYDVKM. CDR3 coding DNA: TGTGCCAGCAGTATCTCTCAGGGGGCGCGGGTCGGGGGCTACACCTTC. Its translation: CASSISQGARVGGYTF.

The sample holds many counts of this clone. A much larger clone lies one base from this, so it may be a read error. The chain employs TRBV27 and TRBJ2-1, with 14 bases lining up with TRBD2. The junction had 2 bases not matched to a gene; V was cut back by 0 bases and J by 7 bases. Germline V gives CDR1 MNHEY, CDR2 SMNVEV (reference sequence). This CDR3 contains 16 residues. The DNA for the CDR3 is TGTGCCAGCAGTTTATCGACTAGCGGGAGGGCTAATGAGCAGTTCTTC. This sequence encodes CASSLSTSGRANEQFF.

This clone was observed at least ten times. The V gene is TRBV4-2, the J gene TRBJ2-3, with D possibly being TRBD1 (5 bases). The V gene lost 4 bases and the J gene lost 1 base, with 15 bases spanning the gap. The CDR3 has 16 residues. CDR1 is LGHNA and CDR2 is YNFKEQ in the germline V gene. As DNA, the CDR3 is TGTGCCAGCAGCCCCACAGGAAGTCTTGGCACAGATACGCAGTATTTT. Amino acids: CASSPTGSLGTDTQYF.

By frequency in the sample, this clone is medium-sized (0.01 to 0.1%). The gene calls are TRBV6-4 and TRBJ1-2; D is perhaps TRBD1 (5 bases). Germline V gives CDR1 MRHNA, CDR2 SNTAGT. V lost 0 bases to trimming and J lost 13 bases, with 12 bases between them. The CDR3 totals 12 residues. CDR3 sequence reads: CASSDSTDALTF. For the CDR3, the DNA is TGTGCCAGCAGTGACTCGACAGACGCTCTCACCTTC.

This clone was observed a few times. This chain links TRBV6-1 with TRBJ2-7; 8 bases agree with TRBD2. CDR3 length: 14 amino acids. Trimming cost V 8 bases and J 2 bases; bases outside gene matches: 8. Per germline, CDR1 MNHNS and CDR2 SASEGT. CDR3: CASGKRETTYEQYF. The DNA for the CDR3 is TGTGCCAGCGGGAAGCGGGAGACGACCTACGAGCAGTACTTC.

This clone qualifies as medium-sized (0.01 to 0.1%). The CDR3 nucleotides read TGCGCCAGCAGTGAGATGGGGGGGGGCTTTAGCAATCAGCCCCAGCATTTT. It yields the protein CASSEMGGGFSNQPQHF. The chain carries TRBV10-1 and TRBJ1-5; tentative D call: TRBD1 (6 bases). V was cut by 2 bases and J by 0 bases, with 14 bases left in between. Germline V gene lookup returns CDR1 WNHNN and CDR2 SYGVQD (reference sequence). CDR3 length: 17 residues.

This clone is categorized as large. V gene TRBV7-3 combines with J gene TRBJ1-2; D is unresolved. Germline CDR1 SGHTA, CDR2 FQGTGA. Trimming removed 3 bases at V and 10 bases at J, with 12 bases between. This CDR3 contains 12 residues. CDR3 sequence (DNA): TGTGCCAGCAGCTTCGGGATCCCCCCCTACACCTTC. It codes for CASSFGIPPYTF.

The rearrangement joins TRBV2 to TRBJ2-7, with D hard to call. Germline-derived CDR1 and CDR2 are SNHLY and FYNNEI. CDR3 length: 14 residues. Trimming stripped 1 base from V and 6 bases from J, with 13 bases between. CDR3 region: CASSEVRVGSEQYF. The CDR3 bases are TGTGCCAGCAGTGAAGTGCGTGTCGGCTCCGAGCAGTACTTC.

This clone was seen ten or more times. This chain uses TRBV20-1 with TRBJ1-1; tentatively, D is TRBD1 (6 bases). Germline values: CDR1 DFQATT, CDR2 SNEGSKA (reference sequence). The CDR3 totals 14 residues. V lost 2 bases and J 1 base, leaving 11 bases between the germline ends. DNA for the CDR3: TGCAGTGCTAGACTGGGGGCTGGGAACACTGAAGCTTTCTTT. It translates to CSARLGAGNTEAFF.

The V gene is TRBV15, the J gene TRBJ2-1; TRBD2 agrees at 7 bases. Germline V CDR1 and CDR2: LNHNV, YYDKDF (reference sequence). V was pared by 0 bases and J by 2 bases, with 10 bases of the junction left unmatched. This CDR3 has 18 residues. CDR3 protein: CATSRESGDQSPYNEQFF. Here the CDR3 DNA reads TGTGCCACCAGCAGAGAGAGCGGGGACCAATCACCCTACAATGAGCAGTTCTTC.

This clone was counted at least ten times. The CDR3 loop is CASSYQGSTEAFF. In DNA, the CDR3 is TGTGCCAGCAGTTACCAGGGGAGCACTGAAGCTTTCTTT. The V and J genes are TRBV6-6 and TRBJ1-1, with D tentatively TRBD1 (6 bases). The germline V gene has CDR1 MNHNY and CDR2 SVGAGI (reference sequence). Trimming removed 2 bases from V and 4 bases from J, with 8 bases in between. The CDR3 extends over 13 amino acids.